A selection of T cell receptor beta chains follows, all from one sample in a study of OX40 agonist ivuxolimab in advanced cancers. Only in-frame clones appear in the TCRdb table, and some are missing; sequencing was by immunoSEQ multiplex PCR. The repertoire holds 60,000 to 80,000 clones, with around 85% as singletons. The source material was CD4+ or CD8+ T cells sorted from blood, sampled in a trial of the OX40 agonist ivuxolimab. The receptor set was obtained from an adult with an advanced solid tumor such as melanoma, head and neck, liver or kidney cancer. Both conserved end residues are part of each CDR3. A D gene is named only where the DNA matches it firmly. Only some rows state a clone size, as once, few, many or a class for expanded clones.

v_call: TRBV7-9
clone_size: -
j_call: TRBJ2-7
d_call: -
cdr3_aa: CASSFQPGVDPLEQYF
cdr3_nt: TGTGCCAGCAGCTTCCAACCAGGGGTGGACCCTCTCGAGCAGTACTTC

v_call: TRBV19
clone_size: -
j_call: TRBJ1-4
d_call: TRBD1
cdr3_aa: CASTLTGRNEKLFF
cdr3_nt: TGTGCCAGTACGCTGACAGGGCGGAATGAAAAACTGTTTTTT

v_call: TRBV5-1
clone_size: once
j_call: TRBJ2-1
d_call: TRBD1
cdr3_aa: CASSPWTGGIEQFF
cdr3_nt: TGCGCCAGCAGCCCTTGGACAGGGGGCATTGAGCAGTTCTTC

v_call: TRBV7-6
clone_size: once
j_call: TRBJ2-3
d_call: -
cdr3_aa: CASSAWGSVTDTQYF
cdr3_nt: TGTGCCAGCAGCGCATGGGGGAGTGTCACAGATACGCAGTATTTT

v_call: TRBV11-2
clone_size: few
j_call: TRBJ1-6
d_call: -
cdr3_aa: CASSGGLENSPLHF
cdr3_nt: TGTGCCAGCAGTGGGGGGTTAGAGAATTCACCCCTCCACTTT

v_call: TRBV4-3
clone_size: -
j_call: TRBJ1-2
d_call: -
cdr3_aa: CVSSQNDRNYGYTF
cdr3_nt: TGCGTCAGCAGCCAGAATGACAGAAACTATGGCTACACCTTC

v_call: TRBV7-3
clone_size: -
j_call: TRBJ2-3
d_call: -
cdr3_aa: CASSLGTTDTQYF
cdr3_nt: TGTGCCAGCAGCTTAGGGACTACAGATACGCAGTATTTT

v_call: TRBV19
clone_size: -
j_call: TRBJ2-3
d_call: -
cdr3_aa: CASTSGVRGTDTQYF
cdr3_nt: TGTGCCAGTACCTCTGGAGTTCGGGGCACAGATACGCAGTATTTT

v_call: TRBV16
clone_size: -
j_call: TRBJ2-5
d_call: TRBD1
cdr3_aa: CASSHNRGQETQYF
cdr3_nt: TGTGCCAGCAGTCATAACAGGGGCCAAGAGACCCAGTACTTC

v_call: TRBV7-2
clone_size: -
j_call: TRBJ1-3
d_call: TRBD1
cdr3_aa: CASSLRPTGAGNTIYF
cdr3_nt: TGTGCCAGCAGCTTACGCCCCACAGGGGCTGGAAACACCATATATTTT

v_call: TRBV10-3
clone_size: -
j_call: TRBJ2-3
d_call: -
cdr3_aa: CAISQTSTDTQYF
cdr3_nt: TGTGCCATCAGCCAGACTAGCACAGATACGCAGTATTTT

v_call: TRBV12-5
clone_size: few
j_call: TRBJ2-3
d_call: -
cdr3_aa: CASGKRGAASTDTQYF
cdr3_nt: TGTGCTAGTGGTAAAAGGGGGGCCGCTAGCACAGATACGCAGTATTTT

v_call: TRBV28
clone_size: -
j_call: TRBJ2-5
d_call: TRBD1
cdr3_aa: CASSLTGDREMETQYF
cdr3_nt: TGTGCCAGCAGTTTAACCGGGGACAGGGAAATGGAGACCCAGTACTTC

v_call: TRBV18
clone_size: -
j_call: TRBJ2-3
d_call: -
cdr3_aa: CASSPPLGADTDTQYF
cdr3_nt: TGTGCCAGCTCACCACCCCTAGGAGCCGACACAGATACGCAGTATTTT

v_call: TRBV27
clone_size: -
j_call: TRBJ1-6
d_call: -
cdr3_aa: CASSLVLGTRNSPLHF
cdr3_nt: TGTGCCAGCAGTTTAGTACTGGGGACCCGTAATTCACCCCTCCACTTT

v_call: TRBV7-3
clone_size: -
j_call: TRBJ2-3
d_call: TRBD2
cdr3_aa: CASSALAGRTDTQYF
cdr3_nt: TGTGCCAGCAGCGCACTAGCGGGACGCACAGATACGCAGTATTTT

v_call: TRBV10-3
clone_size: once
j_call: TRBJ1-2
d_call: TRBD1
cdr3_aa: CAISEGGEGEAYGYTF
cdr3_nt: TGTGCCATCAGTGAAGGGGGCGAGGGAGAGGCCTATGGCTACACCTTC

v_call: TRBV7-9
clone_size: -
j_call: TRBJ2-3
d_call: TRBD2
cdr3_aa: CASSLFGGRSTDTQYF
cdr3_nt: TGTGCCAGCAGCTTATTCGGCGGGAGGAGCACAGATACGCAGTATTTT

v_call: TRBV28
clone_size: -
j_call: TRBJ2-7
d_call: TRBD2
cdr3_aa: CASLDGRFSYEQYF
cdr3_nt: TGTGCCAGCCTGGACGGGAGGTTCTCCTACGAGCAGTACTTC

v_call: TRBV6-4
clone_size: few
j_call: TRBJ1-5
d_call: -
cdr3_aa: CASNPGPPNQPQHF
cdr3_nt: TGTGCCAGCAACCCGGGACCGCCAAATCAGCCCCAGCATTTT

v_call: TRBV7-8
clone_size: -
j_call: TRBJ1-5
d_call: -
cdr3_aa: CASSLGDQPQHF
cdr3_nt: TGTGCCAGCAGCTTAGGTGATCAGCCCCAGCATTTT

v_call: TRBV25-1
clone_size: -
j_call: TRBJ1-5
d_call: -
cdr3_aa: CASSADYQPQHF
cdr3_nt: TGTGCCAGCAGTGCCGATTATCAGCCCCAGCATTTT

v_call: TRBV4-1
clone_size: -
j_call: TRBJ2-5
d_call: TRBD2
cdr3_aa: CASRGFGRLAGPPGEETQYF
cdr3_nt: TGCGCCAGCAGGGGGTTTGGAAGGCTAGCGGGCCCTCCTGGGGAAGAGACCCAGTACTTC

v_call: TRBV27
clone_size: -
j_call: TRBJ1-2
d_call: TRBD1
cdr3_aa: CASSRTGNYGYTF
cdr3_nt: TGTGCCAGCAGTCGGACAGGGAACTATGGCTACACCTTC

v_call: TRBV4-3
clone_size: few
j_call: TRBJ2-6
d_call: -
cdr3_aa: CASSHVWGAANVLTF
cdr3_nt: TGCGCCAGCAGCCACGTTTGGGGTGCGGCCAACGTCCTGACTTTC

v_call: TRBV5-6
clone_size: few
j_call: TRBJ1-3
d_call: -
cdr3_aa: CASSLGTRNTIYF
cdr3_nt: TGTGCCAGCAGCTTGGGTACAAGGAACACCATATATTTT

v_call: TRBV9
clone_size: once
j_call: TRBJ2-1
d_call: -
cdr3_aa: CASSDFKGEVPSYNEQFF
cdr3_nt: TGTGCCAGCAGCGATTTTAAGGGGGAAGTCCCTTCCTACAATGAGCAGTTCTTC

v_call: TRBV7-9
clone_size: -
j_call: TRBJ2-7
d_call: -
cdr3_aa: CASSLAAGWEQYF
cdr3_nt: TGTGCCAGCAGCTTAGCGGCGGGGTGGGAGCAGTACTTC

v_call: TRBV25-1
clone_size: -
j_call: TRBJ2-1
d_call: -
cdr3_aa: CASSGTVQFF
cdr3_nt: TGTGCCAGCAGTGGGACAGTGCAGTTCTTC

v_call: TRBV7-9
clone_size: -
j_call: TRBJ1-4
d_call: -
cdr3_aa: CASSSSVGFNEKLFF
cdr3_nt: TGTGCCAGCAGCTCTTCAGTAGGGTTTAATGAAAAACTGTTTTTT

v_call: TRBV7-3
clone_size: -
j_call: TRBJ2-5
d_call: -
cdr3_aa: CASSTRGSAQETQYF
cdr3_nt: TGTGCCAGCAGCACCCGGGGTAGCGCACAAGAGACCCAGTACTTC

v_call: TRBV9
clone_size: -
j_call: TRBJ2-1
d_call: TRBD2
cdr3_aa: CASSVEAGEYNEQFF
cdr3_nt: TGTGCCAGCAGCGTTGAAGCGGGAGAGTACAATGAGCAGTTCTTC

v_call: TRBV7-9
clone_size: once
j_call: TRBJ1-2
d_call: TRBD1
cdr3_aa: CASRTGTGNGYTF
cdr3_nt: TGTGCCAGCAGAACCGGGACAGGAAATGGCTACACCTTC

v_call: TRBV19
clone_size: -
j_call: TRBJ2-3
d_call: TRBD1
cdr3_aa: CASSSTGVRTDTQYF
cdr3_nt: TGTGCCAGTAGTTCGACAGGGGTTCGGACAGATACGCAGTATTTT

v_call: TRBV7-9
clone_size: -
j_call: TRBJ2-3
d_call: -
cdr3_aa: CASSVDRDTQYF
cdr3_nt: TGTGCCAGCAGCGTAGACAGGGATACGCAGTATTTT

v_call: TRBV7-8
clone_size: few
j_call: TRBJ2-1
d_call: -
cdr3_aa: CASNLANEQFF
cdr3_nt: TGTGCCAGCAATCTAGCCAATGAGCAGTTCTTC

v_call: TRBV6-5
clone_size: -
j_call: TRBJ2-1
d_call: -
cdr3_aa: CASRVSSYNEQFF
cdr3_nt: TGTGCCAGCCGAGTGAGCTCCTACAATGAGCAGTTCTTC

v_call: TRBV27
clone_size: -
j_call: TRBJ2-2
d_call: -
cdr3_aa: CASSSGLNTGELFF
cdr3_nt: TGTGCCAGCAGTTCGGGACTGAACACCGGGGAGCTGTTTTTT

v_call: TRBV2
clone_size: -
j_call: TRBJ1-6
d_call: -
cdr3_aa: CASSVGVNSPLHF
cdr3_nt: TGTGCCAGCAGTGTAGGGGTAAATTCACCCCTCCACTTT

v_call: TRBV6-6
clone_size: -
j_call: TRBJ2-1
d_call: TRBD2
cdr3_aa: CASSVRTSGIEQFF
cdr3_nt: TGTGCCAGCAGTGTACGGACTAGCGGCATTGAGCAGTTCTTC

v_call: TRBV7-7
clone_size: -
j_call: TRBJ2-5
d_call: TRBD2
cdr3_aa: CASSLAGGSGQETQYF
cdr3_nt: TGTGCTAGCAGCTTAGCGGGCGGGTCAGGGCAAGAGACCCAGTACTTC

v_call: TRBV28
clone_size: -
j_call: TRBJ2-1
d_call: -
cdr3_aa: CASQTDNEQFF
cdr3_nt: TGTGCCAGCCAGACTGACAATGAGCAGTTCTTC

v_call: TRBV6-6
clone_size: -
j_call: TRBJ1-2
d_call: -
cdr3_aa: CASRRPEGNYGYTF
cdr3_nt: TGTGCCAGCAGGCGGCCCGAGGGTAACTATGGCTACACCTTC

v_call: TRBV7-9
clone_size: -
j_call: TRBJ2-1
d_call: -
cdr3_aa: CASSPPDVIFEQFF
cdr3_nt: TGTGCCAGCAGCCCGCCGGACGTTATCTTTGAGCAGTTCTTC